This T cell receptor beta chain is from a study of cytomegalovirus exposure and HLA in healthy donors. Primers included in the PCR were 60 Vbeta and 13 Jbeta primers. This table comes from immunoSEQ multiplex PCR, and its TCRdb copy is limited to in-frame clones, with some not included. Of 150,000 or so clones in the sample, around 79% are singletons; the top ten hold about 2.9%. The CDR3 length is 16 residues. After removal of 1 base from V and 0 bases from J, the junction contained 9 bases not matched to a gene. Germline V gene data show CDR1 as SQVTM and CDR2 as ANQGSEA. The count of this clone is one.

The TCR sequence derives from a man aged 35 to 55 in good health and CMV-seropositive. The material sequenced was PBMCs. The rearrangement links TRBV29-1 to TRBJ2-7; TRBD2 agrees at 7 bases. In nucleotides, the CDR3 is TGCAGCGTTGAAGGGGTCTTAGCGGGCAGCTCCTACGAGCAGTACTTC. Its translation: CSVEGVLAGSSYEQYF.